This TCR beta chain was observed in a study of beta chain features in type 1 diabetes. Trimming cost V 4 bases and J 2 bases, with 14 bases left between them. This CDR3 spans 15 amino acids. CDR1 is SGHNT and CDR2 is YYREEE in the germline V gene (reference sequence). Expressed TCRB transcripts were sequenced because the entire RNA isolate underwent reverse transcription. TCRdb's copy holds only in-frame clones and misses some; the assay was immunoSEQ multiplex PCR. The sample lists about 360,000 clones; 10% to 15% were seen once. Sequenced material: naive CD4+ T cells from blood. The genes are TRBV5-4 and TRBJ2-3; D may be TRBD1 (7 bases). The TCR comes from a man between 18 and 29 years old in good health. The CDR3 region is CASSPAGQNTDTQYF. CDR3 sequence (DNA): TGTGCCAGCAGCCCGGCGGGACAGAACACAGATACGCAGTATTTT.